Only one count was recorded for the clone carrying this T cell receptor beta chain. The antigen is unknown. The source of the sample is a study of shared clonotypes between healthy human individuals. Study details: In total, the donors were a couple of women and a few men aged 18 to 49. Regarding the study as a whole: Read depth was anticipated to influence clonotype sharing among donors.

Assay: immunoSEQ multiplex PCR; the TCRdb copy retains only in-frame clones and omits some. There are 2 million or so clones in the sample; 95% occur only once, and 0.1% to 0.15% lies in the top ten. This CDR3 comprises 15 residues. Trimming removed 3 bases at V and 4 bases at J, with 15 bases between. Germline-derived CDR1 and CDR2 are SGHVS and FQNEAQ. Naive CD4+ cells were CD45RA-selected; the remaining cells were memory. The material sequenced was naive CD4+ T cells sorted from blood. Specified subset: CD45RA+ positively selected. This sequence was found in a man between 18 and 35 years old in good health. The chain links TRBV7-8 to TRBJ1-2; no clear D. The DNA for the CDR3 is TGTGCCAGCAGCTTGACAAGTGAAAGGCCCTATGGCTACACCTTC. Encoded protein: CASSLTSERPYGYTF.